One sample yielded the 25 T cell receptor beta chains listed below, sequenced in a study of blood T cell repertoires in COVID-19. Method: immunoSEQ multiplex PCR; TCRdb's copy keeps in-frame clones and lacks some. The table records around 240,000 clones, approximately 84% of them present only once. Sequenced sample: peripheral blood. The receptors stem from a man aged 35 to 55 with acute or convalescent COVID-19.

J is TRBJ2-7 and V is TRBV7-9; D is ambiguous. CDR1 is SEHNR and CDR2 is FQNEAQ in the germline V gene (reference sequence). CDR3 length equals 14 residues. V was clipped by 1 base and J by 1 base, with 8 bases between them. In DNA form, the CDR3 reads TGTGCCAGCAGCTTAGGTCACAGATCCTACGAGCAGTACTTC. Protein product: CASSLGHRSYEQYF.

This clone appeared a single time. The V call is TRBV5-1, the J call TRBJ1-1; perhaps TRBD1 as D (6 bases). Germline V gene lookup returns CDR1 SGHRS and CDR2 YFSETQ. The CDR3 consists of 19 residues. Trimming cost V 1 base and J 0 bases, with 22 bases left between them. This CDR3 reads CASSLRSGQLGSMNTEAFF. CDR3 bases: TGCGCCAGCAGCTTGCGGTCTGGACAGCTAGGGTCCATGAACACTGAAGCTTTCTTT.

For this clone: Given a much more abundant clone one base away, this may be a read error. This sequence joins TRBV12-3 or TRBV12-4 and TRBJ1-2; D call uncertain. The CDR3 is made up of 13 amino acids. The CDR3 here is CANSRLRRRGYTF. CDR3 nucleotides: TGTGCCAACAGTCGCTTACGGCGCAGGGGCTACACCTTC.

The CDR3 coding sequence is TGTGCCAGCAGCCCAAGATCCGCGTATAATTCACCCCTCCACTTT. Amino acid sequence: CASSPRSAYNSPLHF. The genes are TRBV4-2 and TRBJ1-6, with D hard to call. Germline CDR1 is LGHNA and CDR2 is YNFKEQ. This CDR3 spans 15 amino acids. V was clipped by 4 bases and J by 4 bases, with 11 bases between them.

The CDR3 DNA is TGTGCCAGCAGAGACAATTCCATGATCGCTTCACCCCTCCACTTT. Translated: CASRDNSMIASPLHF. The V and J genes are TRBV6-5 and TRBJ1-6; D not resolved. The CDR3 is made up of 15 amino acids. Trimming cost V 6 bases and J 9 bases, with 18 bases left between them. CDR1 MNHEY and CDR2 SVGAGI come from the germline V gene.

The rearrangement links TRBV5-1 to TRBJ2-3; 8 positions match TRBD2. This CDR3 is 15 amino acids long. The trim removed 4 bases at V and 0 bases at J, leaving 4 bases unmatched. Looked up from germline, CDR1 is SGHRS and CDR2 is YFSETQ. DNA of the CDR3: TGCGCCAGCAGCCGCATAGCGGGGAGCACAGATACGCAGTATTTT. Translation gives CASSRIAGSTDTQYF.

This clone was counted a single time. The V gene is TRBV18, the J gene TRBJ1-1; 9 bases match TRBD1. CDR3 size: 17 residues. The ends lost 4 bases at V and 2 bases at J; junction bases unmatched: 11. CDR1 KGHSH and CDR2 LQKENI come from the germline V gene. CDR3 sequence: CASSLYTGTGFNTEAFF. CDR3 bases: TGTGCCAGCTCACTCTATACCGGGACAGGGTTTAACACTGAAGCTTTCTTT.

CDR3 protein: CASSDSGGASEQFF. CDR3 in DNA: TGTGCCAGCAGTGACAGCGGGGGGGCCAGTGAGCAGTTCTTC. This sequence joins TRBV6-1 and TRBJ2-1; TRBD2 matches 10 bases. CDR1 is MNHNS and CDR2 is SASEGT in the germline V gene. The CDR3 is 14 amino acids. Losses at the gene ends were 3 bases for V and 9 bases for J; bases not matched to a gene: 5.

V gene TRBV7-3 combines with J gene TRBJ1-1; a weak D match, TRBD1 (5 bases). The V and J ends lost 3 bases and 5 bases respectively, with 10 bases between them. This CDR3 is built from 13 residues. Germline V lookup: CDR1 SGHTA, CDR2 FQGTGA. In DNA, the CDR3 is TGTGCCAGCAGCTTTGGGGCGGGGACTGAAGCTTTCTTT. This translates into CASSFGAGTEAFF.

V usage is TRBV7-3 and J usage is TRBJ2-3; possible D gene TRBD1, 5 bases. The CDR3 is 13 residues long. Germline CDR1 SGHTA, CDR2 FQGTGA. Trimming removed 4 bases at V and 5 bases at J, with 10 bases between. Here the CDR3 reads CASSSAGRDTQYF. The DNA for the CDR3 is TGTGCCAGCAGCTCCGCAGGGCGAGATACGCAGTATTTT.

This clone was detected once. The V gene is TRBV14, the J gene TRBJ1-2, with 8 nucleotides matching TRBD1. This CDR3 is built from 13 residues. Germline-derived CDR1 and CDR2 are SGHDN and FVKESK. After removal of 4 bases from V and 7 bases from J, the junction contained 5 bases not matched to a gene. In nucleotides, the CDR3 is TGTGCCAGCAGCCGGTCAGGGGGCGGTGGCTACACCTTC. Translated, it gives CASSRSGGGGYTF.

This CDR3 reads CSASRGIGSDTQYF. The CDR3 DNA is TGCAGTGCTAGTCGGGGGATCGGGTCAGATACGCAGTATTTT. The chain links TRBV20-1 to TRBJ2-3; D might be TRBD2 (6 bases). Germline V gene sequence: CDR1 DFQATT, CDR2 SNEGSKA (reference sequence). CDR3 length: 14 amino acids. Deletions cut 3 bases from V and 4 bases from J, with 14 bases between.

J is TRBJ2-3 and V is TRBV7-2, with a possible D match to TRBD2 (6 bases). The CDR3 loop spans 16 amino acids. Germline lookup yields CDR1 SGHTA and CDR2 FQGNSA. Deletions cut 5 bases from V and 6 bases from J, with 21 bases between. CDR3 DNA: TGTGCCAGCAGCACGGGACTCTCCCCCTCGGAGGATACGCAGTATTTT. Its protein product is CASSTGLSPSEDTQYF.

This rearrangement joins TRBV12-5 to TRBJ1-1; no firm D call. The CDR3 totals 13 residues. V was cut by 7 bases and J by 1 base, with 10 bases left in between. The V gene's germline CDR1 is LGHNT and CDR2 FRNRAP. CDR3 sequence: CASAVLRNTEAFF. The CDR3 nucleotides are TGTGCTAGTGCTGTTCTGAGGAACACTGAAGCTTTCTTT.

The rearrangement joins TRBV4-1 to TRBJ2-7; 9 bases fit TRBD1. The CDR3 is 17 amino acids. Germline CDR1 MGHRA, CDR2 YSYEKL. The junction had 7 bases not matched to a gene; V was cut back by 1 base and J by 0 bases. CDR3 in DNA: TGCGCCAGCAGCCAAGGCTGGGACAGGGTTACCTCCTACGAGCAGTACTTC. Protein: CASSQGWDRVTSYEQYF.

The V and J genes are TRBV6-5 and TRBJ2-5; 11 nucleotides agree with TRBD2. The CDR3 spans 15 residues. J was trimmed by 6 bases and V by 2 bases; bases with no gene match: 5. CDR1 and CDR2 (germline): MNHEY, SVGAGI. The CDR3 loop is CASSYVLAGAQTQYF. The CDR3 coding sequence is TGTGCCAGCAGTTACGTACTAGCGGGGGCGCAGACCCAGTACTTC.

The sample holds one count of this clone. The chain uses TRBV2 and TRBJ1-2; 10 bases are a match to TRBD1. Losses at the gene ends were 7 bases for V and 5 bases for J; bases not matched to a gene: 13. CDR3 length: 16 residues. Germline V lookup: CDR1 SNHLY, CDR2 FYNNEI. In DNA, the CDR3 is TGTGCCAGCATCAGGGACAGGGGCCTTGCTCGTTATGGCTACACCTTC. Translated, it gives CASIRDRGLARYGYTF.

The CDR3 loop is CASSLEGATYTGELFF. CDR3 nucleotide sequence: TGTGCCAGCTCCCTTGAGGGGGCGACGTACACCGGGGAGCTGTTTTTT. The rearrangement uses TRBV18 and TRBJ2-2, with 7 bases identical to TRBD1. This CDR3 comprises 16 residues. J gave up 3 bases and V 6 bases, and 10 bases lay outside the gene matches. Germline V lookup: CDR1 KGHSH, CDR2 LQKENI. Full variable domain (remainder filled in from reference TRBV18 and TRBJ2-2): NAGVMQNPRHLVRRRGQEARLRCSPMKGHSHVYWYRQLPEEGLKFMVYLQKENIIDESGMPKERFSAEFPKEGPSILRIQQVVRGDSAAYFCASSLEGATYTGELFFGEGSRLTVL.

This clone was seen a handful of times. This sequence joins TRBV5-1 and TRBJ2-3, with D perhaps matching TRBD2 (6 bases). Between the trimmed V and J ends, which lost 3 bases and 4 bases, there was a span of 15 bases. The germline gives CDR1 SGHRS, CDR2 YFSETQ. The CDR3 covers 15 residues. CDR3 nucleotides: TGCGCCAGCAGCTCATCGGGACTGGAGGCAGATACGCAGTATTTT. Amino acid sequence: CASSSSGLEADTQYF.

The chain links TRBV7-8 to TRBJ1-2; perhaps TRBD1 as D (6 bases). This CDR3 spans 15 amino acids. Trimming removed 5 bases from V and 4 bases from J, with 17 bases in between. The germline V gene has CDR1 SGHVS and CDR2 FQNEAQ. CDR3 sequence (DNA): TGTGCCAGCAGCCTCATTGACAGGCCCCTCTATGGCTACACCTTC. Amino acids: CASSLIDRPLYGYTF.

The J gene is TRBJ1-3, the V gene TRBV11-2; 8 nucleotides match TRBD1. Germline assignment: CDR1 SGHAT and CDR2 FQNNGV. Losses at the gene ends were 5 bases for V and 7 bases for J; bases not matched to a gene: 7. This CDR3 spans 14 amino acids. The CDR3 coding sequence is TGTGCCAGCAGCCTGACAGGGGTCTCTAACACCATATATTTT. This gives the protein CASSLTGVSNTIYF. Variable domain in full (rest from reference TRBV11-2 and TRBJ1-3): EAGVAQSPRYKIIEKRQSVAFWCNPISGHATLYWYQQILGQGPKLLIQFQNNGVVDDSQLPKDRFSAERLKGVDSTLKIQPAKLEDSAVYLCASSLTGVSNTIYFGEGSWLTVV.

The chain links TRBV9 to TRBJ2-1; tentatively, D is TRBD1 (5 bases). The V end lost 4 bases, the J end lost 9 bases, and 8 bases lay between the germline ends. The CDR3 extends over 11 amino acids. The germline V gene encodes CDR1 SGDLS and CDR2 YYNGEE. This CDR3 reads CASSRQSEQFF. CDR3 sequence (DNA): TGTGCCAGCAGCCGACAGAGTGAGCAGTTCTTC. The entire variable domain, with the rest obtained from reference TRBV9 and TRBJ2-1, is as follows: DSGVTQTPKHLITATGQRVTLRCSPRSGDLSVYWYQQSLDQGLQFLIQYYNGEERAKGNILERFSAQQFPDLHSELNLSSLELGDSALYFCASSRQSEQFFGPGTRLTVL.

The chain uses TRBV5-1 and TRBJ2-3; 10 bases are shared with TRBD2. CDR3 length: 14 amino acids. Trimming removed 0 bases from V and 6 bases from J; junction bases left unmatched: 1. Germline values: CDR1 SGHRS, CDR2 YFSETQ. This CDR3 is CASSLELAGDTQYF. For the CDR3, the DNA is TGCGCCAGCAGCTTGGAACTAGCGGGGGATACGCAGTATTTT.

About this clone itself: Lacking the conserved final phenylalanine or tryptophan, this CDR3 likely reflects a read error. The limits of the CDR3 on the DNA are not certain, so only TCRdb's listed CDR3 is given. The rearrangement joins TRBV28 to TRBJ2-3; whether TRBD2, the table's D call, matches the DNA was not checked. With termini counted, the CDR3 has 14 amino acids. CDR1 is MDHEN and CDR2 is SYDVKM in the germline V gene. The CDR3 loop is CASRGQGRASGASV.

The V and J genes are TRBV12-3 or TRBV12-4 and TRBJ1-3; TRBD1 matches 8 bases. Trimming at V came to 4 bases and at J to 8 bases, leaving 4 bases not matched to a gene. CDR3 length: 13 amino acids. CDR3 DNA sequence: TGTGCCAGCAGTTCGGACAGGGAAGACACCATATATTTT. This codes for CASSSDREDTIYF.